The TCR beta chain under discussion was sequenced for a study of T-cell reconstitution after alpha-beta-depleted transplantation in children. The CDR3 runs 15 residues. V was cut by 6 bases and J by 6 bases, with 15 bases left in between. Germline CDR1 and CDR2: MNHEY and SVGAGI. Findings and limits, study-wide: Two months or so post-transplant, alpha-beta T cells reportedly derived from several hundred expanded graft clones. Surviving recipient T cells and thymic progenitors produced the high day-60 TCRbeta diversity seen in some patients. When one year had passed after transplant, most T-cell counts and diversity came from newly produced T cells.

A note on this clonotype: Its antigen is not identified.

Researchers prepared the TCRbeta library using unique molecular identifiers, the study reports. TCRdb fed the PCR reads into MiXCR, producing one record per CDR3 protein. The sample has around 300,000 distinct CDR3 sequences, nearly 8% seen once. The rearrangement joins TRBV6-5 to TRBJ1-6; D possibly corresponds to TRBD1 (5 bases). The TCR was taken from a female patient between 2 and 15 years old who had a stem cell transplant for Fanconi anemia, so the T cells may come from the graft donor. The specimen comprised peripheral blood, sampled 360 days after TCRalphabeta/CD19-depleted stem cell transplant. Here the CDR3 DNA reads TGTGCCAGCAGCCGTCCGGGGCCGGGTAATTCACCCCTCCACTTT. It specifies CASSRPGPGNSPLHF.